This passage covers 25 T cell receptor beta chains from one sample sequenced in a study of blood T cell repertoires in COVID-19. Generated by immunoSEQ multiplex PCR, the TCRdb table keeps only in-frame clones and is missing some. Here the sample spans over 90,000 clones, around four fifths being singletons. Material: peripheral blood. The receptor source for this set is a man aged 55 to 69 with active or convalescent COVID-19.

CDR3 sequence: CASSFRDRGQYTEAFF. In DNA form, the CDR3 reads TGTGCCAGCAGCTTCCGGGACAGGGGGCAGTACACTGAAGCTTTCTTT. The V and J genes are TRBV11-2 and TRBJ1-1, with TRBD1 matching over 12 bases. Trimming at V came to 3 bases and at J to 3 bases, leaving 5 bases not matched to a gene. The germline V gene encodes CDR1 SGHAT and CDR2 FQNNGV. The CDR3 contains 16 residues.

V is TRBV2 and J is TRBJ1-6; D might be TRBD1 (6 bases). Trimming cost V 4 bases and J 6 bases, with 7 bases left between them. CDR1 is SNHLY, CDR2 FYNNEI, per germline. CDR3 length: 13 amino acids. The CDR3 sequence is CASSGTVNSPLHF. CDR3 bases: TGTGCCAGCAGTGGGACAGTTAATTCACCCCTCCACTTT.

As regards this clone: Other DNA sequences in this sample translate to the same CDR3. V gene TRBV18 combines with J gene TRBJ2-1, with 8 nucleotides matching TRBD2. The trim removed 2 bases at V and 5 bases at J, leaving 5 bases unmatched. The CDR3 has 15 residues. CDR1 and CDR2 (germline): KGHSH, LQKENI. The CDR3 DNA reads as TGTGCCAGCTCACCAAGAACTAGCGGTGACAATGAGCAGTTCTTC. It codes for CASSPRTSGDNEQFF.

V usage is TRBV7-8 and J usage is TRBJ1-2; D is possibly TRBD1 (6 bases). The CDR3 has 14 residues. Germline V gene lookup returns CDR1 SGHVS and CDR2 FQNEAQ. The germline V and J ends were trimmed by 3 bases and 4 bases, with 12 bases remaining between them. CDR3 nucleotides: TGTGCCAGCAGCTTGGGGGCAGATTTCTATGGCTACACCTTC. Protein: CASSLGADFYGYTF.

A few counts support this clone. The CDR3 reads CASSLTDRVGTGELFF. CDR3 in DNA: TGTGCCAGCAGCTTGACGGACAGGGTGGGGACCGGGGAGCTGTTTTTT. This chain joins TRBV7-8 and TRBJ2-2, with 8 nucleotides matching TRBD1. Trimming at V came to 3 bases and at J to 5 bases, leaving 8 bases not matched to a gene. The CDR3 runs 16 residues. Germline-derived CDR1 and CDR2 are SGHVS and FQNEAQ.

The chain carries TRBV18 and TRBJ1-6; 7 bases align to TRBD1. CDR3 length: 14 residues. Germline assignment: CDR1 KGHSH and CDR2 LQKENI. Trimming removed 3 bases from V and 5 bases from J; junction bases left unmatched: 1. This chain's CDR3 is CASSPDRHNSPLHF. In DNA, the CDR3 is TGTGCCAGCTCACCGGACAGGCATAATTCACCCCTCCACTTT. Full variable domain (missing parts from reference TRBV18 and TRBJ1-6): NAGVMQNPRHLVRRRGQEARLRCSPMKGHSHVYWYRQLPEEGLKFMVYLQKENIIDESGMPKERFSAEFPKEGPSILRIQQVVRGDSAAYFCASSPDRHNSPLHFGNGTRLTVT.

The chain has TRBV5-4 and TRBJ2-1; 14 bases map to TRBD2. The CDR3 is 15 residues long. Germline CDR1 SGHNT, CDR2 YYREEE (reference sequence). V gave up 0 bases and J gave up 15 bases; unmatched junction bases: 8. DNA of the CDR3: TGTGCCAGCAGCTTGGAGGGACTAGCGGGAGTCGCTCTGTTCTTC. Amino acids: CASSLEGLAGVALFF. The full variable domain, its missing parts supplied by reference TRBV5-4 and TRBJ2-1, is ETGVTQSPTHLIKTRGQQVTLRCSSQSGHNTVSWYQQALGQGPQFIFQYYREEENGRGNFPPRFSGLQFPNYSSELNVNALELDDSALYLCASSLEGLAGVALFFGPGTRLTVL.

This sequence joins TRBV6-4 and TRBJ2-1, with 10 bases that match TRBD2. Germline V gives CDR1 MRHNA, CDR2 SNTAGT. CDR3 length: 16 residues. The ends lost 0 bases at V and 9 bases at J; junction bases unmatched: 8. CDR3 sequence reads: CASSDSPLAGEGEQFF. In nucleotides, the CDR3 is TGTGCCAGCAGTGACTCTCCGCTAGCGGGAGAGGGTGAGCAGTTCTTC.

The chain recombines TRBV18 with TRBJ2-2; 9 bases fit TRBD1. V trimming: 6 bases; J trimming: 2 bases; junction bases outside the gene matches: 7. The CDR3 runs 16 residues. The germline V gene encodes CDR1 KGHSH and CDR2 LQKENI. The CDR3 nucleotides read TGTGCCAGCTCGCTCCAGACAGGGGGAAACACCGGGGAGCTGTTTTTT. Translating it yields CASSLQTGGNTGELFF.

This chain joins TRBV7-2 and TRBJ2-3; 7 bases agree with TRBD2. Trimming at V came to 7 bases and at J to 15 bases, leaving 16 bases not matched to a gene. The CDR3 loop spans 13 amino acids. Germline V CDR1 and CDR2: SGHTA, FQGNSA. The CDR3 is CASTHGGSLPPYF. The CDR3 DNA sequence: TGTGCCAGCACCCACGGCGGGAGTCTACCGCCATATTTT.

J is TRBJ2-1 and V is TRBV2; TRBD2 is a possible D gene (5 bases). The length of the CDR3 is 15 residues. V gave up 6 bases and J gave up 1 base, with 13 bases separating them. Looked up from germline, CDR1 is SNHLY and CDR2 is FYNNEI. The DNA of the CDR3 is TGTGCCAGCAGAGAAAACTCGGGATCCTACAATGAGCAGTTCTTC. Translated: CASRENSGSYNEQFF.

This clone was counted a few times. CDR3: CASSFLAGGVEAFF. Written as DNA, the CDR3 is TGCGCCAGCAGCTTTTTGGCAGGGGGTGTTGAAGCTTTCTTT. The rearrangement joins TRBV5-1 to TRBJ1-1; TRBD1 agrees at 7 bases. Germline V gene data show CDR1 as SGHRS and CDR2 as YFSETQ. V was pared by 2 bases and J by 7 bases, with 8 bases of the junction left unmatched. CDR3 length: 14 residues. Supplemented by reference TRBV5-1 and TRBJ1-1, the full variable domain reads KAGVTQTPRYLIKTRGQQVTLSCSPISGHRSVSWYQQTPGQGLQFLFEYFSETQRNKGNFPGRFSGRQFSNSRSEMNVSTLELGDSALYLCASSFLAGGVEAFFGQGTRLTVV.

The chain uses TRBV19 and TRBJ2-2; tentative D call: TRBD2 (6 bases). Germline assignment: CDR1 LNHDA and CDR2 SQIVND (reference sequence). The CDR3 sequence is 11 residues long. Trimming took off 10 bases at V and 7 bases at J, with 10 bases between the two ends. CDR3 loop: CAKGGVGELFF. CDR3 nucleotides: TGTGCCAAAGGCGGGGTCGGGGAGCTGTTTTTT.

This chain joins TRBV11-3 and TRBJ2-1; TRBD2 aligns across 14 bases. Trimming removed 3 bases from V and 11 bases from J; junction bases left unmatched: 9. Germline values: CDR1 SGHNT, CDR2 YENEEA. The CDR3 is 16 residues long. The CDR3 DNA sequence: TGTGCCAGCAGCTTCGGACTAGCGGGAGGTAGGGAACAGCAGTTCTTC. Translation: CASSFGLAGGREQQFF.

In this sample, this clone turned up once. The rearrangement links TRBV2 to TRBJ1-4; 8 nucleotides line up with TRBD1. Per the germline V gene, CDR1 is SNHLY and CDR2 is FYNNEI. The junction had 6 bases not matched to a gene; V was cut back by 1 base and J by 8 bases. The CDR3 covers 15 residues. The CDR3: CASSEGTGTPEKLFF. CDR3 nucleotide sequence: TGTGCCAGCAGTGAAGGGACAGGGACTCCGGAAAAACTGTTTTTT.

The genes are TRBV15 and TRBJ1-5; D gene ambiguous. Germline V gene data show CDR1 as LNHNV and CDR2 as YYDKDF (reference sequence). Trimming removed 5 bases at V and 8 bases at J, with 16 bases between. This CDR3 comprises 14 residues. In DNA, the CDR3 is TGTGCCACCAGCCGCGATCGGGGAGGAGAGCCCCAGCATTTT. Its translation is CATSRDRGGEPQHF. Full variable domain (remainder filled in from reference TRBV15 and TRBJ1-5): DAMVIQNPRYQVTQFGKPVTLSCSQTLNHNVMYWYQQKSSQAPKLLFHYYDKDFNNEADTPDNFQSRRPNTSFCFLDIRSPGLGDTAMYLCATSRDRGGEPQHFGDGTRLSIL.

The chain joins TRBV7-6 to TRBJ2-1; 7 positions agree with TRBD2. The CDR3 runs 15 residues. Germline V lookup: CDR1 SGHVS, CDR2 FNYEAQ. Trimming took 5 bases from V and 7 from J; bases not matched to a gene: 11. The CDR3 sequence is CASSPASGRGNEQFF. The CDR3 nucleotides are TGTGCCAGCAGCCCTGCTAGCGGCCGAGGAAATGAGCAGTTCTTC.

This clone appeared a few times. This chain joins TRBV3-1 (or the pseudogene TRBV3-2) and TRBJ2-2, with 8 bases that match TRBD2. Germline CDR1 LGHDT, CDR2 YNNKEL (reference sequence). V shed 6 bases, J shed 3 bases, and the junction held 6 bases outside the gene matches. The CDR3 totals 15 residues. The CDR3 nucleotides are TGTGCCAGCAGTCGGAGCGGGAGTGACACCGGGGAGCTGTTTTTT. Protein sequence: CASSRSGSDTGELFF.

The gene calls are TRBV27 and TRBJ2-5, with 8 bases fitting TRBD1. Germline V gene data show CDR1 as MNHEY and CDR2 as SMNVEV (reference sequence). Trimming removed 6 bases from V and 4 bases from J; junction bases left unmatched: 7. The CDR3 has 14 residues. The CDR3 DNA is TGTGCCAGCAGCAGGGGGCTTTCTGGAGAGACCCAGTACTTC. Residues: CASSRGLSGETQYF.

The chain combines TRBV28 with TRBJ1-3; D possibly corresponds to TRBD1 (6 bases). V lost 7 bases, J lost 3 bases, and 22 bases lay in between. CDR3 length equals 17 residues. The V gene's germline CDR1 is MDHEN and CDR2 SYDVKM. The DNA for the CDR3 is TGTGCCAGCACGCCCCCGGCGGGGGGGCGTGATGGAAACACCATATATTTT. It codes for CASTPPAGGRDGNTIYF.

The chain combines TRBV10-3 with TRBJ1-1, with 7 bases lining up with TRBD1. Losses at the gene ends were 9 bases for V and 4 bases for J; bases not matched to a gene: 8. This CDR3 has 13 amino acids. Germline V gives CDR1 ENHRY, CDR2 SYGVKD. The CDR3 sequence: CAISRTGATEAFF. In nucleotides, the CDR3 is TGTGCCATATCCCGGACAGGAGCCACTGAAGCTTTCTTT.

Written as DNA, the CDR3 is TGTGCCAGCAGCTTGGTATTAGCCATGAACACTGAAGCTTTCTTT. This gives the protein CASSLVLAMNTEAFF. This chain uses TRBV5-6 with TRBJ1-1; D remains unclear. Trimming removed 0 bases at V and 0 bases at J, with 9 bases between. The CDR3 covers 15 residues. The V gene's germline CDR1 is SGHDT and CDR2 YYEEEE.

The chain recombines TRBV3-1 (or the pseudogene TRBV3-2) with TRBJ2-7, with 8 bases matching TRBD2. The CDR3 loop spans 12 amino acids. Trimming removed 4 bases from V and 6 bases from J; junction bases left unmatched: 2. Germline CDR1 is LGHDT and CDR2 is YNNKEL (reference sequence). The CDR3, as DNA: TGTGCCAGCAGCCTACGGGAGGGCGAGCAGTACGTC. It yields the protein CASSLREGEQYV.

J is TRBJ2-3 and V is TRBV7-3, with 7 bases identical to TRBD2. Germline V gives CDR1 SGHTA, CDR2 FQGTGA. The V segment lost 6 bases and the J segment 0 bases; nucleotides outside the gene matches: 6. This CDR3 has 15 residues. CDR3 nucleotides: TGTGCCAGCAGTCCAGGACTAGGGAGCACAGATACGCAGTATTTT. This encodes CASSPGLGSTDTQYF.

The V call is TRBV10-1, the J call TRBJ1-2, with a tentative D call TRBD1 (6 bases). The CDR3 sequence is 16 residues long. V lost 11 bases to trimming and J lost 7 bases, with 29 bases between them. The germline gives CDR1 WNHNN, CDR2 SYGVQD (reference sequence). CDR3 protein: CAPRGTGIGSPRGYTF. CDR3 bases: TGCGCCCCCAGAGGAACAGGGATAGGTTCGCCGCGTGGCTACACCTTC.